The 5 T cell receptor beta chains below were found in one sample sequenced in a study of shared clonotypes between healthy human individuals (dated by TCRdb to 2019 to 2021). The library was prepared using the immunoSEQ multiplex PCR assay. This is the immuneACCESS table as TCRdb keeps it, with only in-frame sequences that have V and J called. A part of the clones is gone; compared with another copy, unresolved V genes explain less than half, and the rest is unexplained. The sample table shows over a million clones, and around 78% are seen once. Roughly 0.62% of the sample is in the top ten clones. Sequencing was performed on memory CD4+ T cells from PBMCs. This specimen's cell subset or site label, per the study, means: CD45RA-negative fraction. These receptors were obtained from a man aged 18 to 30 in good health. Some clones in this sample may be carry-over from other donors' samples.

The chain uses TRBV6-5 and TRBJ2-7, with D hard to call. The CDR3 length is 16 residues. The germline V and J ends were trimmed by 0 bases and 3 bases, with 15 bases remaining between them. CDR1 MNHEY and CDR2 SVGAGI come from the germline V gene. The CDR3 DNA sequence: TGTGCCAGCAGTTACTCGACGGGTCAGGCCCACTACGAGCAGTACTTC. Amino acids: CASSYSTGQAHYEQYF.

On this clone itself: Other DNA sequences within the sample encode an identical CDR3. This chain connects TRBV28 to TRBJ2-5; D might be TRBD1 (6 bases). This CDR3 is built from 13 residues. Trimming pared 5 bases from V and 2 bases from J, leaving 9 bases between. CDR1 is MDHEN and CDR2 is SYDVKM in the germline V gene. As DNA, the CDR3 is TGTGCCAGCAGTCCCGGGACACAAGAGACCCAGTACTTC. Residues: CASSPGTQETQYF.

The CDR3: CASSDRQAYNEQFF. The DNA for the CDR3 is TGTGCCAGCAGTGACAGACAGGCCTACAATGAGCAGTTCTTC. The chain has TRBV6-5 and TRBJ2-1, with D maybe TRBD1 (6 bases). Germline lookup yields CDR1 MNHEY and CDR2 SVGAGI. V shed 5 bases and J shed 2 bases, with 10 bases lying between them. CDR3 size: 14 residues.

V and J are TRBV4-1 and TRBJ1-3; D ambiguous. V dropped 1 base and J dropped 0 bases, with 7 bases sitting between them. Germline lookup yields CDR1 MGHRA and CDR2 YSYEKL. The CDR3 consists of 15 residues. The CDR3 nucleotides read TGCGCCAGCAGCCAAGTAAGCTCCTCTGGAAACACCATATATTTT. Its translation: CASSQVSSSGNTIYF.

V gene TRBV5-1 combines with J gene TRBJ2-5; 9 nucleotides align to TRBD2. Germline-derived CDR1 and CDR2 are SGHRS and YFSETQ. The CDR3 runs to 18 residues. V shed 2 bases and J 3 bases; nucleotides not matched to a gene: 14. CDR3 coding DNA: TGCGCCAGCAGCTTTGCCCCACCTCCTAGCGGGGTGAAAGAGACCCAGTACTTC. Its protein product is CASSFAPPPSGVKETQYF.